This T cell receptor (beta chain) was profiled in a study of Graves' ophthalmopathy and Graves' hyperthyroidism. Trimming shortened V by 2 bases and J by 0 bases, and 7 bases separated the two germline ends. Germline CDR1 and CDR2: LNHDA and SQIVND (reference sequence). This CDR3 is built from 15 residues. General study results and limits: In separating ophthalmopathy from stable hyperthyroidism, a 13-signature model achieved less than 90% sensitivity and approximately 80% specificity.

Eligible hyperthyroidism cases comprised new diagnoses of under 2 months' duration in individuals aged 18 to 65. This clonotype was picked up many times. Its antigen is not known. From RNA, the CDR3 regions of TCR beta chains were amplified and sequenced. HTBI primers were employed in first-round RT-PCR, then a second-round multiplex PCR followed. TCRdb used MiXCR to reprocess the multiplex PCR reads, holding one entry per CDR3 protein. Among some 410,000 distinct CDR3 sequences listed, over 20% were seen once. The sequenced sample consisted of peripheral blood. The clonotype originates from a woman aged 18-35 years with stable Graves' hyperthyroidism. The V gene is TRBV19, the J gene TRBJ2-2; no reliable D call. This CDR3 is CASSIMAANTGELFF. The CDR3 DNA reads TGTGCCAGTAGTATAATGGCGGCGAACACCGGGGAGCTGTTTTTT. The full variable domain, rest sourced from reference TRBV19 and TRBJ2-2, is DGGITQSPKYLFRKEGQNVTLSCEQNLNHDAMYWYRQDPGQGLRLIYYSQIVNDFQKGDIAEGYSVSREKKESFPLTVTSAQKNPTAFYLCASSIMAANTGELFFGEGSRLTVL.